These T cell receptor beta chains were read from a single sample in a study of CD4 T cells in relation to SARS-CoV-2 and coronaviruses. Some clones are missing from TCRdb's copy, which holds only in-frame ones; the method was immunoSEQ multiplex PCR. Of more than 20,000 clones detected, 75% to 80% appear once; the ten largest clones hold roughly 18%. Their target antigens are unknown. Sequenced: CD4+ T cells from PBMCs, cultured in vitro. The receptors here all came from a human donor in good health. Both conserved end residues are part of each CDR3. Each record gives: clone size, V gene, D gene, J gene, CDR3 DNA, CDR3 protein. The D gene is left open where the match is weak. Expanded clones are given a class, and other clones once, few, many or no size at all.

clone_size: -; v_call: TRBV9; d_call: TRBD1; j_call: TRBJ2-3; cdr3_nt: TGTGCCAGCAGCGTAGCGGCGGGGACAGGGACAGATACGCAGTATTTT; cdr3_aa: CASSVAAGTGTDTQYF
clone_size: few; v_call: TRBV21-1; d_call: -; j_call: TRBJ2-4; cdr3_nt: TGTGCCAGCAGCAAGTCCCGGGGGGCGACCAAAAACATTCAGTACTTC; cdr3_aa: CASSKSRGATKNIQYF
clone_size: -; v_call: TRBV19; d_call: -; j_call: TRBJ2-7; cdr3_nt: TGTGCCAGTAGTATAGACGTCCGCGGGGCGGTGGTCGAGCAGTACTTC; cdr3_aa: CASSIDVRGAVVEQYF
clone_size: -; v_call: TRBV11-2; d_call: -; j_call: TRBJ1-1; cdr3_nt: TGTGCCAGCAGCTTAGCTACCTTGAACACTGAAGCTTTCTTT; cdr3_aa: CASSLATLNTEAFF
clone_size: -; v_call: TRBV28; d_call: -; j_call: TRBJ2-7; cdr3_nt: TGTGCCAGCAGTCGACTTGACAGGTCCTACGAGCAGTACTTC; cdr3_aa: CASSRLDRSYEQYF
clone_size: few; v_call: TRBV6-1; d_call: -; j_call: TRBJ1-4; cdr3_nt: TGTGCCAGCAGTGACCCTAATGGGGAAAAACTGTTTTTT; cdr3_aa: CASSDPNGEKLFF
clone_size: -; v_call: TRBV3-1/TRBV3-2; d_call: -; j_call: TRBJ1-2; cdr3_nt: TGTGCCAGCAGCCAAAACGCAGGGGCGCTCAACTATGGCTACACCTTC; cdr3_aa: CASSQNAGALNYGYTF
clone_size: -; v_call: TRBV19; d_call: -; j_call: TRBJ1-1; cdr3_nt: TGTGCCAGTATGATAAGGGGGTTTATGACTGAAGCTTTCTTT; cdr3_aa: CASMIRGFMTEAFF
clone_size: once; v_call: TRBV14; d_call: TRBD2; j_call: TRBJ2-3; cdr3_nt: TGTGCCAGCAGCCAGGGGACCGGGACTAGGAGCACAGATACGCAGTATTTT; cdr3_aa: CASSQGTGTRSTDTQYF
clone_size: -; v_call: TRBV7-9; d_call: -; j_call: TRBJ1-2; cdr3_nt: TGTGCCAGCAGCTTAGAGGGACACCAAAGATCCTTC; cdr3_aa: CASSLEGHQRSF
clone_size: -; v_call: TRBV6-2/TRBV6-3; d_call: TRBD1; j_call: TRBJ2-7; cdr3_nt: TGTGCCAGCAACCCTGAGGGACAGCACTTCTACGAGCAGTACTTC; cdr3_aa: CASNPEGQHFYEQYF
clone_size: -; v_call: TRBV21-1; d_call: -; j_call: TRBJ1-1; cdr3_nt: TGTGCCAGCACGGGACAGGGGGCCGAGCTGGAAGCTTTCTTT; cdr3_aa: CASTGQGAELEAFF